The clone carrying this T cell receptor (beta chain) has only one observation. Its cognate antigen is unknown. The length of the CDR3 is 15 residues. Germline lookup yields CDR1 SGHVS and CDR2 FNYEAQ. V gave up 0 bases and J gave up 5 bases; unmatched junction bases: 4. The data belong to a study of cytomegalovirus exposure and HLA in healthy donors. Background on the study: The roughly 120 million unique TCR beta sequences, from about 179 million T cells, were found by an earlier analysis.

Findings and caveats of the study: Likely technical artifact: a cluster of highly shared sequence variants.

13 Jbeta primers and 60 Vbeta primers were used for the PCR. Only in-frame clones appear in the TCRdb table, and some are missing; sequencing was by immunoSEQ multiplex PCR. The profile shows 130,000 or so clones, about two thirds of them singletons. The material sequenced was PBMCs. The chain employs TRBV7-6 and TRBJ1-1, with TRBD1 identical over 9 bases. This sequence originates from a man in his fifties or sixties in good health and CMV-seropositive. CDR3 nucleotides: TGTGCCAGCAGCTTAGCCCAGACAGGGGGGACTGAAGCTTTCTTT. Translated, it gives CASSLAQTGGTEAFF.